Listed below are T cell receptor beta chains from one sample, sequenced in a study of blood T cell repertoires in COVID-19. TCRdb's table, derived via immunoSEQ multiplex PCR, lists solely in-frame clones and lacks some. The table lists approximately 250,000 clones, around 87% of them singletons. Material: peripheral blood. The receptor source for this set is a man aged 18 to 30 with active or convalescent COVID-19. Both conserved end residues are part of each CDR3. The order of the fields is CDR3 protein, V gene, CDR3 length, J gene, clone size. Rows give clone size only sometimes, using once, few, many, or a class for an expanded clone.

CDR3aa: CASSQELSGAHSYEQYF
v_gene: TRBV4-2
len: 17
j_gene: TRBJ2-7
abundance: NA

CDR3aa: CASSLYRTGVGYTF
v_gene: TRBV28
len: 14
j_gene: TRBJ1-2
abundance: NA

CDR3aa: CASSPRDTVGQYF
v_gene: TRBV5-1
len: 13
j_gene: TRBJ2-7
abundance: NA

CDR3aa: CASSLSGARYEQYF
v_gene: TRBV11-3
len: 14
j_gene: TRBJ2-7
abundance: NA

CDR3aa: CASSIGLAGPYEQYF
v_gene: TRBV19
len: 15
j_gene: TRBJ2-7
abundance: NA

CDR3aa: CASSQAGPGELFF
v_gene: TRBV7-3
len: 13
j_gene: TRBJ2-2
abundance: NA

CDR3aa: CASGFTFRGGDTEAFF
v_gene: TRBV12-5
len: 16
j_gene: TRBJ1-1
abundance: once

CDR3aa: CSAPENNEQFF
v_gene: TRBV20-1
len: 11
j_gene: TRBJ2-1
abundance: NA

CDR3aa: CASSTGLAGGPVTQYF
v_gene: TRBV7-2
len: 16
j_gene: TRBJ2-3
abundance: few

CDR3aa: CASSQVPGADTQYF
v_gene: TRBV4-1
len: 14
j_gene: TRBJ2-3
abundance: NA

CDR3aa: CASSRMTGGADEQYF
v_gene: TRBV18
len: 15
j_gene: TRBJ2-7
abundance: NA

CDR3aa: CASSSRRSETQYF
v_gene: TRBV7-6
len: 13
j_gene: TRBJ2-5
abundance: once

CDR3aa: CASSSGTGSSYNSPLHF
v_gene: TRBV28
len: 17
j_gene: TRBJ1-6
abundance: NA

CDR3aa: CASSLAGRETQYF
v_gene: TRBV11-2
len: 13
j_gene: TRBJ2-5
abundance: NA

CDR3aa: CASSDPGQGVYEQYF
v_gene: TRBV25-1
len: 15
j_gene: TRBJ2-7
abundance: NA

CDR3aa: CASSREGPDTQYF
v_gene: TRBV7-2
len: 13
j_gene: TRBJ2-3
abundance: NA

CDR3aa: CASSLGAGGYTF
v_gene: TRBV5-5
len: 12
j_gene: TRBJ1-2
abundance: NA

CDR3aa: CASSLTGVGGYTF
v_gene: TRBV27
len: 13
j_gene: TRBJ1-2
abundance: NA

CDR3aa: CASSPLEDEKLFF
v_gene: TRBV18
len: 13
j_gene: TRBJ1-4
abundance: NA

CDR3aa: CASSLRGGTTEAFF
v_gene: TRBV27
len: 14
j_gene: TRBJ1-1
abundance: NA

CDR3aa: CASSGTGSSGNTIYF
v_gene: TRBV9
len: 15
j_gene: TRBJ1-3
abundance: NA

CDR3aa: CASSYSGLSYNSPLHF
v_gene: TRBV6-5
len: 16
j_gene: TRBJ1-6
abundance: NA

CDR3aa: CASSRHLEGSDGYTF
v_gene: TRBV3-1/TRBV3-2
len: 15
j_gene: TRBJ1-2
abundance: NA